This T cell receptor beta chain was profiled in a study of blood T cell repertoires in COVID-19 (dated by TCRdb to 2018 to 2020). Study-wide context: The collaborator samples originated in the United States, Italy and Spain and spanned the acute and convalescent phases of COVID-19. Where available, HLA class I and class II types were obtained from metadata supplied by the sample provider rather than from assay-based typing. A freely available public database, intended as a resource for researchers studying the immune response to SARS-CoV-2, is where the repertoires were released. The samples were drawn from two sources: the first 160 participants of the ongoing ImmuneRACE study, and 950 to 1,500 subjects contributed by 6 global collaborators. The dataset comprised deeply sampled blood TCRbeta repertoires from subjects exposed to, actively infected with, or recovered from COVID-19. Nearly every sample came with metadata listing a de-identified subject ID, COVID-19 status, age in years and sex. The material from the prospective study consisted of cDNA or gDNA derived from T cells, B-cell-depleted T cells, or PBMCs. What the authors observed across the whole study: How much clinical and demographic metadata was included differed by source and by participant, and the metadata was provided uncurated.

CDR1 is given as MDHEN and CDR2 as SYDVKM, both from the germline V gene. Inclusive of the bounding cysteine and phenylalanine, the CDR3 is 12 residues long. The kept DNA is CDR3 alone, 36 bases in frame from the first base. The germline V and J ends show losses of 6 bases and 3 bases respectively, and no gene match explains 2 bases of the junction. TCRbeta CDR3 regions were amplified from genomic DNA by means of the immunoSEQ Assay, a bias-controlled multiplex PCR. As for the original processing: The number of nucleated cells in each sample was estimated by amplification of reference gene primers within the assay. Sequence reads were collapsed and filtered to measure the absolute abundance of every unique TCRbeta CDR3 rearrangement. For each sample, productive Simpson clonality was calculated as the square root of Simpson's diversity index over productive rearrangements. TCRdb holds this immuneACCESS table with in-frame rearrangements only. Some clones are missing; in checked studies, unresolved V genes explain under half, and the rest has no known cause. The V and J calls and clone size are taken from that table; D and trimming were inferred from the DNA. A total of around 210,000 clones appear in this sample, around 80% of them only once. The top ten hold roughly 6% of the sample.

Notes on this clone: Its antigen remains unidentified. No base qualities exist here, and no much larger clone lies one base off it.

Whole blood was collected in K2EDTA tubes by collaborating institutions according to the institutions' own protocols. For TCRbeta analysis, collaborators shipped samples in one of three forms: frozen whole blood, isolated PBMCs, or DNA extracted from either of those sample types. Sequencing was performed on peripheral blood. The chain links TRBV28 with TRBJ2-7; TRBD2 matches 7 bases in the middle. The source of this sequence is a woman between 65 and 79 years old with acute or convalescent COVID-19. The DNA is TGTGCCAGCAGCCCGGGGGGCTACGAGCAGTACTTC. Translated, this gives CASSPGGYEQYF. Outside the CDR3, residues come from the reference TRBV28 and TRBJ2-7 proteins, so the full variable domain is: DVKVTQSSRYLVKRTGEKVFLECVQDMDHENMFWYRQDPGLGLRLIYFSYDVKMKEKGDIPEGYSVSREKKERFSLILESASTNQTSMYLCASSPGGYEQYFGPGTRLTVT.